Below are 26 T cell receptor beta chains sequenced from a single sample in a study of T cells in Graves' hyperthyroidism and ophthalmopathy. Researchers amplified the TCR beta CDR3 regions from RNA transcripts. An initial round of RT-PCR targeting the TCR CDR3 relied on the HTBI primer set. TCRdb reanalysed the multiplex PCR reads using MiXCR and keeps one entry per CDR3 protein. Among more than 250,000 distinct CDR3 sequences listed, around 15% were seen once. The sample consisted of blood. The receptor source for this set is a woman between 50 and 59 years old with Graves' hyperthyroidism that later progressed to Graves' ophthalmopathy.

This clonotype was seen ten or more times. The chain employs TRBV18 and TRBJ2-6; D call uncertain. The CDR3 runs 15 residues. Germline V gene sequence: CDR1 KGHSH, CDR2 LQKENI. V lost 3 bases and J lost 0, with 6 bases in between. CDR3 nucleotides: TGTGCCAGCTCACCTCTTGGCTCTGGGGCCAACGTCCTGACTTTC. This codes for CASSPLGSGANVLTF.

The genes are TRBV10-2 and TRBJ2-1, with D perhaps matching TRBD2 (6 bases). The CDR3 spans 13 residues. Trimming stripped 4 bases from V and 7 bases from J, with 11 bases between. CDR1 is WSHSY, CDR2 SAAADI, per germline. In DNA form, the CDR3 reads TGCGCCAGCAGTGGGGGACTTTGGAATGAGCAGTTCTTC. Translation gives CASSGGLWNEQFF.

The V and J genes are TRBV10-3 and TRBJ2-7, with TRBD2 matching over 10 bases. Germline assignment: CDR1 ENHRY and CDR2 SYGVKD. Losses at the gene ends were 5 bases for V and 7 bases for J; bases not matched to a gene: 14. The CDR3 covers 16 residues. CDR3 DNA sequence: TGTGCCATCAGTAATAAACTAGCGGGACCTCTAAAGGAGCAGTACTTC. It specifies CAISNKLAGPLKEQYF.

V usage is TRBV25-1 and J usage is TRBJ2-7, with D perhaps matching TRBD2 (6 bases). The germline gives CDR1 MGHDK, CDR2 SYGVNS. V lost 7 bases to trimming and J lost 1 base, with 17 bases between them. The CDR3 has 15 residues. For the CDR3, the DNA is TGTGCCAGCACCCCCCCCCTAGCGTCATCCTACGAGCAGTACTTC. This gives the protein CASTPPLASSYEQYF.

This clonotype was counted ten times or more. The chain uses TRBV2 and TRBJ2-1; D perhaps matches TRBD2 (5 bases). Trimming took 6 bases from V and 4 from J, leaving 19 bases between them. CDR1 and CDR2 from the germline V gene are SNHLY and FYNNEI. The length of the CDR3 is 16 residues. Here the CDR3 DNA reads TGTGCCAGCAGCTACCGTAGCGCGAGTCTTTACAATGAGCAGTTCTTC. Amino acid sequence: CASSYRSASLYNEQFF.

This clonotype was picked up many times. V is TRBV3-1 and J is TRBJ1-2; tentative D call: TRBD1 (5 bases). Per germline, CDR1 LGHDT and CDR2 YNNKEL (reference sequence). This CDR3 has 15 residues. The V and J ends lost 4 bases and 6 bases respectively, with 18 bases between them. The CDR3 protein is CASSLRQTPRNGYTF. The CDR3 DNA is TGTGCCAGCAGCCTAAGACAGACTCCAAGGAATGGCTACACCTTC.

This clonotype was counted at least ten times. This may be a read error, as it is one base from a much larger clone. V usage is TRBV13 and J usage is TRBJ1-1; D not resolved. The V and J ends lost 0 bases and 2 bases respectively, with 4 bases between them. The CDR3 loop spans 13 amino acids. CDR1 is PRHDT and CDR2 is FYEKMQ in the germline V gene (reference sequence). CDR3 in DNA: TGTGCCAGCAGCTTAGGGTTCAACACTGAAGCTTTCTTT. It is translated as CASSLGFNTEAFF.

The sample holds many counts of this clonotype. The chain carries TRBV18 and TRBJ2-2, with D unresolved. This CDR3 is built from 16 residues. Per germline, CDR1 KGHSH and CDR2 LQKENI. Deletions cut 1 base from V and 0 bases from J, with 9 bases between. Here the CDR3 DNA reads TGTGCCAGCTCACCACAATGGCAGGCGAACACCGGGGAGCTGTTTTTT. Translation gives CASSPQWQANTGELFF.

This clonotype was detected many times. The chain carries TRBV5-1 and TRBJ2-1, with D possibly being TRBD2 (5 bases). The CDR3 covers 17 residues. V lost 3 bases to trimming and J lost 8 bases, with 24 bases between them. The V gene's germline CDR1 is SGHRS and CDR2 YFSETQ. The CDR3 region is CASSSVTRPMGKYEQFF. CDR3 nucleotide sequence: TGCGCCAGCAGCTCCGTAACTAGGCCGATGGGGAAATATGAGCAGTTCTTC.

This clonotype was detected many times. The genes are TRBV28 and TRBJ2-1; 7 bases are shared with TRBD2. The CDR3 has 15 amino acids. Germline V CDR1 and CDR2: MDHEN, SYDVKM. Trimming removed 6 bases from V and 4 bases from J; junction bases left unmatched: 9. CDR3 nucleotides: TGTGCCAGCAGACACCGGGACTACGTTTACAATGAGCAGTTCTTC. Residues: CASRHRDYVYNEQFF.

This clonotype was seen ten or more times. The chain has TRBV27 and TRBJ1-5; 8 bases align to TRBD1. This CDR3 region has 12 residues. Germline V gives CDR1 MNHEY, CDR2 SMNVEV (reference sequence). V dropped 3 bases and J dropped 11; count of bases not matched to a gene: 3. CDR3 in amino acids: CASSLKDRAQHF. The CDR3 DNA reads TGTGCCAGCAGTTTGAAGGACAGGGCCCAGCATTTT.

This clonotype showed up many times. V usage is TRBV5-1 and J usage is TRBJ2-7; either TRBD1 or TRBD2 may supply D (6 bases each). CDR1 and CDR2 (germline): SGHRS, YFSETQ. The CDR3 is 15 residues long. With 0 bases removed from V and 2 bases from J, the gap between germline ends came to 12 bases. The CDR3 sequence is CASSLGLGGTYEQYF. CDR3 nucleotide sequence: TGCGCCAGCAGCTTGGGACTAGGGGGAACCTACGAGCAGTACTTC. The full variable domain, with the rest looked up from reference TRBV5-1 and TRBJ2-7, is KAGVTQTPRYLIKTRGQQVTLSCSPISGHRSVSWYQQTPGQGLQFLFEYFSETQRNKGNFPGRFSGRQFSNSRSEMNVSTLELGDSALYLCASSLGLGGTYEQYFGPGTRLTVT.

Regarding this clonotype: It may be a read error: a sequence one base away is much more abundant. The chain carries TRBV28 and TRBJ1-5; D might be TRBD1 (5 bases). The germline gives CDR1 MDHEN, CDR2 SYDVKM. CDR3 length equals 14 residues. V dropped 10 bases and J dropped 9 bases, with 22 bases sitting between them. In nucleotides, the CDR3 is TGTGCCATCAGCACTACCGGGACCAAAGGGCCCCAGCATTTT. As protein: CAISTTGTKGPQHF.

This clonotype was seen ten or more times. The V and J genes are TRBV20-1 and TRBJ2-6; the D gene is possibly TRBD2 (6 bases). Trimming took off 0 bases at V and 0 bases at J, with 21 bases between the two ends. The germline gives CDR1 DFQATT, CDR2 SNEGSKA (reference sequence). This CDR3 region has 20 residues. CDR3: CSARDTSAGISVSGANVLTF. CDR3 nucleotides: TGCAGTGCTAGAGATACGTCCGCGGGGATCTCTGTCTCTGGGGCCAACGTCCTGACTTTC.

This clonotype was seen ten or more times. The chain couples TRBV28 to TRBJ2-7, with 11 bases identical to TRBD2. Germline V CDR1 and CDR2: MDHEN, SYDVKM. This CDR3 region has 16 residues. Losses at the gene ends were 6 bases for V and 2 bases for J; bases not matched to a gene: 9. CDR3 coding DNA: TGTGCCAGCAGCCGCGCGGGACTAGCGGAGCCCTACGAGCAGTACTTC. The encoded protein is CASSRAGLAEPYEQYF.

This chain links TRBV27 with TRBJ1-6, with unresolved D. CDR3 size: 14 residues. V lost 3 bases and J lost 5, with 8 bases in between. Germline CDR1 MNHEY, CDR2 SMNVEV (reference sequence). The CDR3 DNA follows: TGTGCCAGCAGTTTTCAGGCTAATAATTCACCCCTCCACTTT. It translates to CASSFQANNSPLHF.

In this sample, this clonotype turned up many times. V gene TRBV9 combines with J gene TRBJ2-1, with D possibly TRBD2 on 6 matching bases. The ends were cut back, 0 bases at V and 6 bases at J, with 16 bases in the middle. This CDR3 is 16 amino acids long. Germline V lookup: CDR1 SGDLS, CDR2 YYNGEE. The CDR3 bases are TGTGCCAGCAGCGTAGAGGGGAGGCCCCCCCCCAATGAGCAGTTCTTC. Translated: CASSVEGRPPPNEQFF.

This clonotype was picked up many times. The rearrangement joins TRBV6-1 to TRBJ2-3; D might be TRBD2 (6 bases). Germline CDR1 reads MNHNS; CDR2 reads SASEGT. V gave up 10 bases and J gave up 2 bases, with 10 bases separating them. The CDR3 is 12 amino acids. CDR3 sequence reads: CATRDSTDTQYF. In nucleotides, the CDR3 is TGTGCCACCCGGGACTCCACAGATACGCAGTATTTT.

This clonotype came up many times. The J gene is TRBJ2-1, the V gene TRBV2; 9 nucleotides line up with TRBD2. The CDR3 has 14 residues. Germline V gene data show CDR1 as SNHLY and CDR2 as FYNNEI. Losses at the gene ends were 8 bases for V and 5 bases for J; bases not matched to a gene: 7. This CDR3 reads CASGGLADHNEQFF. As DNA, the CDR3 is TGTGCCAGCGGGGGACTAGCAGACCACAATGAGCAGTTCTTC. Full variable domain (remainder filled in from reference TRBV2 and TRBJ2-1): EPEVTQTPSHQVTQMGQEVILRCVPISNHLYFYWYRQILGQKVEFLVSFYNNEISEKSEIFDDQFSVERPDGSNFTLKIRSTKLEDSAMYFCASGGLADHNEQFFGPGTRLTVL.

Ten or more counts support this clonotype. V usage is TRBV11-2 and J usage is TRBJ2-5, with D tentatively TRBD2 (6 bases). From germline, CDR1 is SGHAT and CDR2 FQNNGV. V was pared by 0 bases and J by 4 bases, with 15 bases between. There are 16 residues in the CDR3. The CDR3, as DNA: TGTGCCAGCAGCTTAGATCTGCACGGGAGTGGAGAGACCCAGTACTTC. Encoded protein: CASSLDLHGSGETQYF.

Regarding this clonotype: The junction does not match germline at one end; this may be a read error. The J gene is TRBJ2-1, the V gene TRBV14, with D tentatively TRBD1 (6 bases). The V gene's germline CDR1 is SGHDN and CDR2 FVKESK. The length of the CDR3 is 12 residues. Here the CDR3 DNA reads TGTGCCGGCAGTCCCACAGGGTTGGAGCAGTTCTTC. Residues: CAGSPTGLEQFF.

The sample holds a few counts of this clonotype. V usage is TRBV29-1 and J usage is TRBJ1-2, with D possibly being TRBD1 (5 bases). Per germline, CDR1 SQVTM and CDR2 ANQGSEA. The CDR3 is made up of 12 amino acids. V shed 7 bases and J shed 2 bases, with 11 bases lying between them. The CDR3 nucleotides are TGCAGCGGGGGGGGGGGGAACTATGGCTACACCTTC. It codes for CSGGGGNYGYTF.

This clonotype has a handful of counts. The rearrangement links TRBV5-6 to TRBJ2-5; TRBD1 might be the D (7 bases). The germline V and J ends were trimmed by 6 bases and 5 bases, with 20 bases remaining between them. The CDR3 has 15 residues. Looked up from germline, CDR1 is SGHDT and CDR2 is YYEEEE. The CDR3 here is CASTSQGRSKETQYF. The DNA for the CDR3 is TGTGCCAGCACCTCACAGGGGAGGTCCAAGGAGACCCAGTACTTC.

This clonotype has at least ten counts. The chain is built from TRBV12-3 or TRBV12-4 and TRBJ1-6, with no clear D. The CDR3 covers 13 residues. V shed 5 bases and J shed 6 bases, with 8 bases lying between them. CDR3 bases: TGTGCCAGCAGTACCCAACCTAATTCACCCCTCCACTTT. It codes for CASSTQPNSPLHF.

The V call is TRBV5-4, the J call TRBJ1-2; tentative D call: TRBD1 (5 bases). V was trimmed by 0 bases and J by 5 bases, leaving 11 bases between them. The germline V gene has CDR1 SGHNT and CDR2 YYREEE (reference sequence). The CDR3 has 14 amino acids. Here the CDR3 reads CASSLGLGRYGYTF. The CDR3 coding sequence is TGTGCCAGCAGCTTGGGCCTGGGGCGTTATGGCTACACCTTC.

This clonotype was detected ten times or more. V usage is TRBV28 and J usage is TRBJ2-7, with TRBD1 as a possible D gene (5 bases). This CDR3 has 15 amino acids. The V end lost 4 bases, the J end lost 3 bases, and 16 bases lay between the germline ends. In germline, CDR1 is MDHEN, CDR2 SYDVKM. The chain's CDR3 is CASSSIPAGHYEQYF. In nucleotides, the CDR3 is TGTGCCAGCAGTTCAATACCCGCCGGACACTACGAGCAGTACTTC.